These 12 T cell receptor beta chains were all obtained from the same sample, sequenced in a study of shared clonotypes between healthy human individuals. Clones were read by immunoSEQ multiplex PCR, and TCRdb kept only the in-frame ones, dropping some. The table includes some 740,000 clones, 85% to 95% detected once. CD45RO-negative CD8 cells positively selected for CCR7 made up the naive population, which excluded terminally differentiated effector memory CD45RA+ cells. The specimen sequenced was naive CD8+ T cells sorted from blood. The receptors come from a young man in good health.

The chain uses TRBV15 and TRBJ2-5; TRBD2 is a possible D gene (5 bases). Germline V gene lookup returns CDR1 LNHNV and CDR2 YYDKDF (reference sequence). This CDR3 is built from 15 residues. V was clipped by 0 bases and J by 3 bases, with 11 bases between them. The CDR3 DNA reads TGTGCCACCAGCAGAGATCGGAGCGGAAAAGAGACCCAGTACTTC. This sequence encodes CATSRDRSGKETQYF.

CDR3 residues: CSAGLIPGQGADTEAFF. The CDR3 nucleotides are TGCAGCGCCGGATTGATACCGGGACAGGGGGCCGACACTGAAGCTTTCTTT. The rearrangement uses TRBV29-1 and TRBJ1-1; TRBD1 agrees at 12 bases. CDR1 and CDR2 (germline): SQVTM, ANQGSEA. The CDR3 is made up of 17 amino acids. The J segment lost 3 bases and the V segment lost 7 bases, leaving 15 bases of the junction unmatched.

By sample fraction, this clone is medium-sized. Other DNA sequences in the same sample also yield this CDR3. The CDR3 spells CASSQEGQGFSYNEQFF. The CDR3 nucleotides read TGTGCCAGCAGCCAAGAAGGACAGGGGTTCTCCTACAATGAGCAGTTCTTC. The V and J genes are TRBV14 and TRBJ2-1, with 9 bases fitting TRBD1. V gave up 0 bases and J gave up 0 bases; unmatched junction bases: 3. This CDR3 comprises 17 residues. CDR1 is SGHDN, CDR2 FVKESK, per germline.

This clone was observed once. The V and J genes are TRBV27 and TRBJ2-1; 9 bases are shared with TRBD2. The J segment lost 12 bases and the V segment lost 4 bases, leaving 7 bases of the junction unmatched. Germline CDR1 reads MNHEY; CDR2 reads SMNVEV (reference sequence). The CDR3 contains 13 residues. Here the CDR3 DNA reads TGTGCCAGCAGTTCCGGGACTAGCCGGACGCAGTTCTTC. Its translation: CASSSGTSRTQFF.

The chain recombines TRBV29-1 with TRBJ1-3; D unclear. This CDR3 region has 14 residues. Between the trimmed V and J ends, which lost 0 bases and 0 bases, there was a span of 6 bases. CDR1 is SQVTM, CDR2 ANQGSEA, per germline. CDR3 loop: CSVEDTDSGNTIYF. The CDR3 DNA reads as TGCAGCGTTGAAGATACAGACTCTGGAAACACCATATATTTT.

The chain carries TRBV19 and TRBJ1-1, with D hard to call. The germline V and J ends were trimmed by 1 base and 7 bases, with 4 bases remaining between them. Per the germline V gene, CDR1 is LNHDA and CDR2 is SQIVND (reference sequence). The CDR3 totals 11 residues. This CDR3 reads CASSIGIEAFF. The CDR3 bases are TGTGCCAGTAGTATAGGGATTGAAGCTTTCTTT.

This chain links TRBV28 with TRBJ2-7; perhaps TRBD1 as D (5 bases). The V gene lost 4 bases and the J gene lost 7 bases, with 8 bases spanning the gap. Germline CDR1 MDHEN, CDR2 SYDVKM. This CDR3 contains 11 residues. The CDR3 spells CASSSPGEQYF. Written as DNA, the CDR3 is TGTGCCAGCAGTTCACCAGGGGAGCAGTACTTC.

The gene calls are TRBV29-1 and TRBJ1-1, with D hard to call. Germline V CDR1 and CDR2: SQVTM, ANQGSEA. This CDR3 contains 12 residues. Deletions cut 5 bases from V and 6 bases from J, with 13 bases between. The CDR3 sequence: CSVHPGSSEAFF. The DNA for the CDR3 is TGCAGCGTTCACCCCGGCAGTTCTGAAGCTTTCTTT.

Worth noting for this clone: This CDR3 is also generated by other DNA sequences in the sample. The chain couples TRBV7-9 to TRBJ2-5; D is unresolved. This CDR3 is 14 amino acids long. V gave up 2 bases and J gave up 2 bases, with 9 bases separating them. Per the germline V gene, CDR1 is SEHNR and CDR2 is FQNEAQ (reference sequence). The CDR3 DNA reads TGTGCCAGCAGCTTACTAGGATATCAAGAGACCCAGTACTTC. It yields the protein CASSLLGYQETQYF.

The V call is TRBV4-1, the J call TRBJ2-4; tentative D call: TRBD1 (6 bases). Germline V lookup: CDR1 MGHRA, CDR2 YSYEKL. V was cut by 4 bases and J by 0 bases, with 19 bases left in between. The CDR3 is 18 amino acids. The CDR3 reads CASSPSSTGGLAKNIQYF. In DNA, the CDR3 is TGCGCCAGCAGCCCTTCCTCGACTGGGGGCCTAGCCAAAAACATTCAGTACTTC.

The CDR3 bases are TGTGCCAGCAGCCCCGCGCCGGGAGTTCGGGAAAAACTGTTTTTT. Translation gives CASSPAPGVREKLFF. The genes are TRBV7-9 and TRBJ1-4; no definite D call. Per germline, CDR1 SEHNR and CDR2 FQNEAQ (reference sequence). The CDR3 consists of 15 residues. With 5 bases removed from V and 8 bases from J, the gap between germline ends came to 18 bases. The entire variable domain, with the rest obtained from reference TRBV7-9 and TRBJ1-4, is as follows: DTGVSQNPRHKITKRGQNVTFRCDPISEHNRLYWYRQTLGQGPEFLTYFQNEAQLEKSRLLSDRFSAERPKGSFSTLEIQRTEQGDSAMYLCASSPAPGVREKLFFGSGTQLSVL.

This chain links TRBV5-6 with TRBJ2-7; D might be TRBD1 (7 bases). The V and J ends lost 2 bases and 1 base respectively, with 22 bases between them. The CDR3 length is 18 residues. In germline, CDR1 is SGHDT, CDR2 YYEEEE. DNA for the CDR3: TGTGCCAGCAGCTTTAATTGGGGGGACAGTCCTTATTCCTACGAGCAGTACTTC. It translates to CASSFNWGDSPYSYEQYF. The complete variable domain, with remaining parts taken from reference TRBV5-6 and TRBJ2-7, reads DAGVTQSPTHLIKTRGQQVTLRCSPKSGHDTVSWYQQALGQGPQFIFQYYEEEERQRGNFPDRFSGHQFPNYSSELNVNALLLGDSALYLCASSFNWGDSPYSYEQYFGPGTRLTVT.